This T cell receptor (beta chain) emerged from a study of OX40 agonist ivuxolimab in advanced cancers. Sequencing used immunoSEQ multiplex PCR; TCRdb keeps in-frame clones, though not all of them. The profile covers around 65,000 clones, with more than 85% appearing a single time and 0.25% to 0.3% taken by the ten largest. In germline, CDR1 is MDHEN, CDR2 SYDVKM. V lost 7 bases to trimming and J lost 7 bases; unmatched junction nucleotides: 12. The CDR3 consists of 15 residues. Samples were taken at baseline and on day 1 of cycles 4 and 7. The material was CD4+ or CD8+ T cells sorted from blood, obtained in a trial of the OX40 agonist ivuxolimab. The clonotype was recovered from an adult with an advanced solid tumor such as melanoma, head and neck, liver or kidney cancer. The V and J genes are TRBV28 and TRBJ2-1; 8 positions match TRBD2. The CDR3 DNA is TGTGCCAGCACCCCCCCCCGCCAGCGGGAGAATGAGCAGTTCTTC. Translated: CASTPPRQRENEQFF.